One sample yielded the 24 T cell receptor beta chains listed below, sequenced in a study of Graves' ophthalmopathy and Graves' hyperthyroidism. TCR beta CDR3 amplification used RNA transcripts. First-round RT-PCR relied on HTBI primers, and a second-round multiplex PCR came next. TCRdb recomputed calls from the multiplex PCR reads with MiXCR, one row per CDR3 protein. This table has around 1,000,000 distinct CDR3 sequences, about 40% appearing once. Material for sequencing was peripheral blood or thyroid tissue (not recorded which). These receptors were obtained from an adult man with Graves' hyperthyroidism.

The sample holds one count of this clonotype. This sequence joins TRBV7-6 and TRBJ2-7, with TRBD2 as a possible D gene (7 bases). This CDR3 has 14 amino acids. CDR1 is SGHVS and CDR2 is FNYEAQ in the germline V gene. The V gene lost 5 bases and the J gene lost 2 bases, with 13 bases spanning the gap. CDR3 nucleotides: TGTGCCAGCAGCACAGGGAGGGCCACCTACGAGCAGTACTTC. It codes for CASSTGRATYEQYF.

The genes are TRBV5-6 and TRBJ2-2, with D perhaps matching TRBD1 (5 bases). Deletions cut 1 base from V and 4 bases from J, with 14 bases between. The CDR3 length is 16 residues. The germline V gene has CDR1 SGHDT and CDR2 YYEEEE. Here the CDR3 DNA reads TGTGCCAGCAGCTTGACGGCAGGGATCCGCACCGGGGAGCTGTTTTTT. Protein sequence: CASSLTAGIRTGELFF.

The chain is built from TRBV19 and TRBJ2-7, with 8 bases aligning to TRBD2. The CDR3 has 16 residues. After removal of 6 bases from V and 1 base from J, the junction contained 11 bases not matched to a gene. Germline lookup yields CDR1 LNHDA and CDR2 SQIVND (reference sequence). The CDR3 coding sequence is TGTGCCAGTAGCCCCCTCGGGCGGGGGGCTTCCTACGAGCAGTACTTC. Translated, it gives CASSPLGRGASYEQYF.

V gene TRBV10-3 combines with J gene TRBJ2-5, with 12 bases lining up with TRBD2. The trim removed 5 bases at V and 4 bases at J, leaving 5 bases unmatched. In germline, CDR1 is ENHRY, CDR2 SYGVKD. There are 15 residues in the CDR3. This CDR3 is CAISWASGRVETQYF. In DNA form, the CDR3 reads TGTGCCATCAGTTGGGCTAGCGGGAGGGTAGAGACCCAGTACTTC.

The sample holds many counts of this clonotype. J is TRBJ2-5 and V is TRBV20-1, with a tentative D call TRBD2 (6 bases). The CDR3 contains 15 residues. Germline CDR1 is DFQATT and CDR2 is SNEGSKA (reference sequence). Trimming took 6 bases from V and 5 from J, leaving 22 bases between them. The CDR3 nucleotides are TGCAGTGCAATCGGACGTAAGACTAGAGCGGAGACCCAGTACTTC. Its protein is CSAIGRKTRAETQYF.

V is TRBV7-9 and J is TRBJ2-7; D is uncertain. CDR1 SEHNR and CDR2 FQNEAQ come from the germline V gene (reference sequence). Trimming removed 6 bases at V and 2 bases at J, with 14 bases between. The CDR3 length is 14 residues. CDR3 nucleotide sequence: TGTGCCAGCAGGAGAGAAACTGCCGCCTACGAGCAGTACTTC. Residues: CASRRETAAYEQYF. Full variable domain (rest looked up from reference TRBV7-9 and TRBJ2-7): DTGVSQNPRHKITKRGQNVTFRCDPISEHNRLYWYRQTLGQGPEFLTYFQNEAQLEKSRLLSDRFSAERPKGSFSTLEIQRTEQGDSAMYLCASRRETAAYEQYFGPGTRLTVT.

At least ten counts were recorded for this clonotype. V gene TRBV7-9 combines with J gene TRBJ2-5; D perhaps matches TRBD1 (6 bases). The CDR3 totals 15 residues. V was shortened by 6 bases and J by 2 bases, with 16 bases between the two germline ends. Germline V gene sequence: CDR1 SEHNR, CDR2 FQNEAQ (reference sequence). The CDR3 DNA reads as TGTGCCAGCAGATCGGCAGGGGCCGCTCAAGAGACCCAGTACTTC. Translating it yields CASRSAGAAQETQYF.

V is TRBV7-2 and J is TRBJ2-1; TRBD1 is a possible D gene (6 bases). V lost 1 base, J lost 6 bases, and 10 bases lay in between. Germline values: CDR1 SGHTA, CDR2 FQGNSA. There are 14 residues in the CDR3. The CDR3 spells CASSLGQVGNEQFF. CDR3 DNA sequence: TGTGCCAGCAGCTTAGGACAGGTTGGCAATGAGCAGTTCTTC.

This clonotype appeared many times. V gene TRBV6-1 combines with J gene TRBJ1-5; TRBD1 is a possible D gene (5 bases). The germline V and J ends were trimmed by 2 bases and 4 bases, with 9 bases remaining between them. This CDR3 spans 14 amino acids. CDR1 is MNHNS and CDR2 is SASEGT in the germline V gene. CDR3 coding DNA: TGTGCCAGCAGTGAAATGCAGGGAAATCAGCCCCAGCATTTT. Encoded protein: CASSEMQGNQPQHF.

This clonotype was detected many times. The junction shows a germline mismatch at one end, possibly a read error. The V and J genes are TRBV2 and TRBJ2-7, with unresolved D. The CDR3 is 9 residues long. CDR1 SNHLY and CDR2 FYNNEI come from the germline V gene. The CDR3 is CASGNLDRF. CDR3 sequence (DNA): TGTGCCAGCGGGAACCTGGACCGCTTC.

In its sample, this clonotype was seen many times. The chain joins TRBV29-1 to TRBJ1-1; a possible D gene is TRBD1 (5 bases). The CDR3 is 14 amino acids. Germline V gene sequence: CDR1 SQVTM, CDR2 ANQGSEA. V was cut by 0 bases and J by 2 bases, with 10 bases left in between. The CDR3, as DNA: TGCAGCGTTGAAGATCGGGGGGAAAACACTGAAGCTTTCTTT. Encoded protein: CSVEDRGENTEAFF.

This clonotype was counted ten times or more. The CDR3 bases are TGCAGTGCTAGTAGGAGTTATAGCAATCAGCCCCAGCATTTT. Protein product: CSASRSYSNQPQHF. The chain employs TRBV20-1 and TRBJ1-5; D uncertain. V was pared by 3 bases and J by 0 bases, with 9 bases between. CDR3 size: 14 residues. The germline gives CDR1 DFQATT, CDR2 SNEGSKA (reference sequence).

In this sample, this clonotype turned up many times. The V and J genes are TRBV20-1 and TRBJ2-7, with D maybe TRBD1 (6 bases). Trimming took off 0 bases at V and 5 bases at J, with 14 bases between the two ends. The CDR3 length is 14 residues. The V gene's germline CDR1 is DFQATT and CDR2 SNEGSKA (reference sequence). The CDR3 DNA reads TGCAGTGCTAGAGATGGGCAGGGGATGGACGAGCAGTACTTC. Its protein is CSARDGQGMDEQYF.

The chain has TRBV10-3 and TRBJ2-6, with 9 nucleotides matching TRBD1. The CDR3 extends over 17 amino acids. Germline assignment: CDR1 ENHRY and CDR2 SYGVKD. The V gene end was trimmed by 8 bases and the J gene end by 0 bases; junction bases not matched to a gene: 8. DNA of the CDR3: TGTGCCATCTCAACGGGACAGGGAAACTCTGGGGCCAACGTCCTGACTTTC. This sequence encodes CAISTGQGNSGANVLTF.

With respect to this clonotype: At one boundary the junction diverges from the germline segment, which might be a read error. This chain joins TRBV25-1 and TRBJ2-7; possible D gene TRBD2, 6 bases. Germline V gene sequence: CDR1 MGHDK, CDR2 SYGVNS. The CDR3 has 14 amino acids. CDR3: CASSDLAGTYGQYF. The CDR3 DNA reads as TGTGCCAGCAGTGATCTTGCGGGGACCTACGGGCAGTACTTC.

This clonotype was picked up many times. The chain is built from TRBV20-1 and TRBJ1-2; D uncertain. CDR1 is DFQATT, CDR2 SNEGSKA, per germline (reference sequence). CDR3 length: 14 amino acids. The V gene lost 1 base and the J gene lost 0 bases, with 9 bases spanning the gap. CDR3 protein: CSARVIGTNYGYTF. As DNA, the CDR3 is TGCAGTGCTAGAGTTATAGGGACTAACTATGGCTACACCTTC.

This clonotype was counted at least ten times. The chain joins TRBV25-1 to TRBJ1-1, with TRBD1 matching over 7 bases. V was pared by 7 bases and J by 4 bases, with 6 bases of the junction left unmatched. The CDR3 is 13 amino acids. Germline values: CDR1 MGHDK, CDR2 SYGVNS. The CDR3 region has the DNA TGTGCCAGCACCCTGGGACAGACCACTGAAGCTTTCTTT. Protein product: CASTLGQTTEAFF.

This clonotype was observed at least ten times. The gene calls are TRBV20-1 and TRBJ2-5, with 9 bases fitting TRBD1. J gave up 2 bases and V 4 bases, and 5 bases lay outside the gene matches. The CDR3 length is 14 residues. The germline V gene has CDR1 DFQATT and CDR2 SNEGSKA (reference sequence). The CDR3 DNA is TGCAGTGCTATAGAGGGACAGGGTCAAGAGACCCAGTACTTC. Its protein is CSAIEGQGQETQYF.

This chain connects TRBV25-1 to TRBJ2-1, with D possibly matching TRBD1 (6 bases). Deletions cut 4 bases from V and 1 base from J, with 11 bases between. Germline values: CDR1 MGHDK, CDR2 SYGVNS. CDR3 length: 15 amino acids. CDR3 nucleotide sequence: TGTGCCAGCAGTGGCCAGGGGCGGTCCTACAATGAGCAGTTCTTC. It translates to CASSGQGRSYNEQFF.

This chain uses TRBV9 with TRBJ2-7, with TRBD1 identical over 10 bases. V gave up 4 bases and J gave up 6 bases; unmatched junction bases: 13. Germline lookup yields CDR1 SGDLS and CDR2 YYNGEE. The CDR3 is made up of 16 amino acids. The CDR3 spells CASSLSRDRGSGEQYF. The CDR3 DNA sequence: TGTGCCAGCAGCTTAAGCCGGGACAGGGGTTCGGGCGAGCAGTACTTC.

The rearrangement joins TRBV29-1 to TRBJ2-1, with 7 bases lining up with TRBD2. The J segment lost 7 bases and the V segment lost 2 bases, leaving 17 bases of the junction unmatched. CDR3 length: 17 residues. In germline, CDR1 is SQVTM, CDR2 ANQGSEA. CDR3 nucleotides: TGCAGCGTTGAATGGGGGGGTAGGAGGGGCACATTGAATGAGCAGTTCTTC. Residues: CSVEWGGRRGTLNEQFF.

The genes are TRBV29-1 and TRBJ1-1, with 7 positions matching TRBD1. Germline CDR1 SQVTM, CDR2 ANQGSEA. V was pared by 6 bases and J by 0 bases, with 7 bases of the junction left unmatched. This CDR3 is built from 14 residues. The CDR3 region is CSVITDRVNTEAFF. The CDR3 nucleotides read TGCAGCGTGATCACTGACAGGGTGAACACTGAAGCTTTCTTT.

In this sample, this clonotype turned up a few times. This rearrangement joins TRBV28 to TRBJ1-2, with 7 positions matching TRBD1. Germline CDR1 reads MDHEN; CDR2 reads SYDVKM. The CDR3 length is 15 residues. Trimming at V came to 10 bases and at J to 7 bases, leaving 18 bases not matched to a gene. The CDR3 loop is CAIQRQGDPRGGYTF. The CDR3 region has the DNA TGTGCCATACAAAGACAGGGCGACCCACGCGGTGGCTACACCTTC.

The rearrangement links TRBV5-6 to TRBJ2-2; TRBD2 aligns across 8 bases. The germline CDR1 and CDR2 sequences are SGHDT and YYEEEE. The CDR3 runs to 16 residues. With 2 bases clipped from V and 7 bases from J, the junction kept 10 bases outside the gene matches. The CDR3 reads CASSLVLGLASGELFF. In DNA, the CDR3 is TGTGCCAGCAGCTTAGTCCTCGGACTAGCAAGCGGGGAGCTGTTTTTT.